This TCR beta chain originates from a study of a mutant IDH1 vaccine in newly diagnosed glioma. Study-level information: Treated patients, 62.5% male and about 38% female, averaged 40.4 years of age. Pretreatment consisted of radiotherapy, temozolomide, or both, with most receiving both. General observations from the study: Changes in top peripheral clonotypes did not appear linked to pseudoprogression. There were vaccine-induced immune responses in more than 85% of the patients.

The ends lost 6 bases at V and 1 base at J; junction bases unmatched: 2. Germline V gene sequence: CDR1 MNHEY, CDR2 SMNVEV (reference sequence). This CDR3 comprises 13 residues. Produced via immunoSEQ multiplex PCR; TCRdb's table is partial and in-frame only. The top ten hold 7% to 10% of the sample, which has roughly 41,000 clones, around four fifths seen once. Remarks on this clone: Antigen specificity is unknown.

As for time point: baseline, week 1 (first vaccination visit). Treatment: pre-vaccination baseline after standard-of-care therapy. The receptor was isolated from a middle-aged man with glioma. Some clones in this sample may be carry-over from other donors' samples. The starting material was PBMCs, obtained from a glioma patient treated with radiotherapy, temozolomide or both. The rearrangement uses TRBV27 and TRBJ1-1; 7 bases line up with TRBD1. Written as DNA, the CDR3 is TGTGCCAGCAGCCCAGGGGGGAACACTGAAGCTTTCTTT. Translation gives CASSPGGNTEAFF.